These 17 T cell receptor beta chains were all obtained from the same sample, sequenced in a study of radiation and T cells in renal cell carcinoma. Time point denoted: blood 2 weeks post-SBRT. The sample's treatment: 15 Gy SBRT to primary tumor, nephrectomy 4 weeks later. Assay used: immunoSEQ multiplex PCR; TCRdb lists only in-frame clones, some missing. The sample holds 120,000 or so clones; 81% are singletons and the top ten take 5.8%. Sequencing was performed on blood, taken from a patient whose treatment included radiotherapy and nephrectomy. These receptors originate from a man aged 50-60 years with renal cell carcinoma.

The chain has TRBV5-1 and TRBJ2-1; TRBD2 is a possible D gene (6 bases). This CDR3 has 14 residues. Deletions cut 0 bases from V and 3 bases from J, with 7 bases between. Germline CDR1 reads SGHRS; CDR2 reads YFSETQ. CDR3: CASSLERVYNEQFF. DNA for the CDR3: TGCGCCAGCAGCTTGGAGCGGGTCTACAATGAGCAGTTCTTC.

The chain carries TRBV7-9 and TRBJ1-5; maybe TRBD1 (5 bases). The V end lost 5 bases, the J end lost 4 bases, and 15 bases lay between the germline ends. The CDR3 has 15 residues. From germline, CDR1 is SEHNR and CDR2 FQNEAQ (reference sequence). CDR3 region: CASSLTWGRNQPQHF. The DNA for the CDR3 is TGTGCCAGCAGCCTTACATGGGGGAGGAATCAGCCCCAGCATTTT. The full variable domain, in which reference TRBV7-9 and TRBJ1-5 provide the parts outside the CDR3, is DTGVSQNPRHKITKRGQNVTFRCDPISEHNRLYWYRQTLGQGPEFLTYFQNEAQLEKSRLLSDRFSAERPKGSFSTLEIQRTEQGDSAMYLCASSLTWGRNQPQHFGDGTRLSIL.

V and J are TRBV9 and TRBJ2-3; 9 bases agree with TRBD2. This CDR3 spans 19 amino acids. V shed 0 bases and J 2 bases; nucleotides not matched to a gene: 13. The V gene's germline CDR1 is SGDLS and CDR2 YYNGEE. In nucleotides, the CDR3 is TGTGCCAGCAGCGTAGCTAGCCCGGGACTAGCTGAAATCACAGATACGCAGTATTTT. Translating it yields CASSVASPGLAEITDTQYF.

This clone was detected only a few times. The CDR3, as DNA: TGCGCCAGCAGCTTGGCGGGGGCTACAACTAATGAAAAACTGTTTTTT. Its protein is CASSLAGATTNEKLFF. J is TRBJ1-4 and V is TRBV5-1, with D perhaps TRBD1 (6 bases). Germline-derived CDR1 and CDR2 are SGHRS and YFSETQ. The CDR3 is made up of 16 amino acids. The V gene lost 0 bases and the J gene lost 0 bases, with 9 bases spanning the gap.

The gene calls are TRBV9 and TRBJ2-7; TRBD1 or TRBD2 may be the D gene (5 bases each). Trimming shortened V by 3 bases and J by 3 bases, and 13 bases separated the two germline ends. This CDR3 is 14 amino acids long. The germline gives CDR1 SGDLS, CDR2 YYNGEE. CDR3 nucleotide sequence: TGTGCCAGCAGCGCTCGGGACGGGGTCTACGAGCAGTACTTC. This gives the protein CASSARDGVYEQYF.

DNA for the CDR3: TGTGCCAGCAGCGTAGAACCCAGTAGAGGCTCCTACGAGCAGTACTTC. Its protein is CASSVEPSRGSYEQYF. This chain joins TRBV9 and TRBJ2-7; D is unresolved. V was shortened by 0 bases and J by 0 bases, with 13 bases between the two germline ends. CDR3 length: 16 amino acids. Germline CDR1 is SGDLS and CDR2 is YYNGEE.

This clone was detected ten times or more. The rearrangement uses TRBV6-4 and TRBJ1-5; D call uncertain. This CDR3 is 14 amino acids long. Looked up from germline, CDR1 is MRHNA and CDR2 is SNTAGT. The V gene lost 2 bases and the J gene lost 7 bases, with 12 bases spanning the gap. The CDR3 DNA follows: TGTGCCAGCAGTGACAGGGCGGGAGCACAGCCCCAGCATTTT. Amino acid sequence: CASSDRAGAQPQHF.

The rearrangement links TRBV6-6 to TRBJ2-7; 10 bases are shared with TRBD1. Germline V lookup: CDR1 MNHNY, CDR2 SVGAGI (reference sequence). CDR3 length equals 14 residues. The trim removed 6 bases at V and 6 bases at J, leaving 8 bases unmatched. The CDR3 here is CASRTGQGNGEQYF. For the CDR3, the DNA is TGTGCCAGCAGGACGGGACAGGGGAATGGCGAGCAGTACTTC.

The rearrangement links TRBV9 to TRBJ2-2; no firm D call. Germline CDR1 is SGDLS and CDR2 is YYNGEE. CDR3 length: 16 residues. Trimming removed 6 bases at V and 3 bases at J, with 18 bases between. The CDR3 coding sequence is TGTGCCAGCAAAAACGACTCCGTCATGGACACCGGGGAGCTGTTTTTT. This codes for CASKNDSVMDTGELFF.

The CDR3 here is CASSSGLAGDFTYEQYF. CDR3 nucleotide sequence: TGTGCCAGCAGCTCGGGACTAGCGGGAGATTTTACCTACGAGCAGTACTTC. The gene calls are TRBV7-8 and TRBJ2-7; 14 bases are shared with TRBD2. In germline, CDR1 is SGHVS, CDR2 FQNEAQ. V gave up 4 bases and J gave up 2 bases; unmatched junction bases: 7. This CDR3 contains 17 residues. Supplemented by reference TRBV7-8 and TRBJ2-7, the full variable domain reads GAGVSQSPRYKVAKRGQDVALRCDPISGHVSLFWYQQALGQGPEFLTYFQNEAQLDKSGLPSDRFFAERPEGSVSTLKIQRTQQEDSAVYLCASSSGLAGDFTYEQYFGPGTRLTVT.

A note on this clone: Distinct nucleotide sequences in the sample also encode this CDR3. This rearrangement joins TRBV7-3 to TRBJ2-2; 8 bases agree with TRBD2. Trimming at V came to 2 bases and at J to 2 bases, leaving 4 bases not matched to a gene. The CDR3 is 16 residues long. Germline-derived CDR1 and CDR2 are SGHTA and FQGTGA. The CDR3 region has the DNA TGTGCCAGCAGCTTACAGGCGGGGGGAAACACCGGGGAGCTGTTTTTT. It is translated as CASSLQAGGNTGELFF.

The sample holds a few counts of this clone. V usage is TRBV11-2 and J usage is TRBJ2-3; 9 bases are shared with TRBD2. CDR1 and CDR2 from the germline V gene are SGHAT and FQNNGV. The CDR3 is 16 residues long. V lost 3 bases and J lost 2; bases outside the gene matches: 6. The CDR3, as DNA: TGTGCCAGCAGCTTTCTGGCTAGCGGGAACACAGATACGCAGTATTTT. Translation gives CASSFLASGNTDTQYF.

The rearrangement joins TRBV2 to TRBJ1-2; 7 positions match TRBD1. This CDR3 comprises 13 residues. Germline V gene data show CDR1 as SNHLY and CDR2 as FYNNEI. V lost 10 bases and J lost 7; bases outside the gene matches: 12. CDR3 coding DNA: TGTGCCATAGAGGGAGGGGGCTTCTCTGGCTACACCTTC. Amino acids: CAIEGGGFSGYTF.

This clone has only a few counts. V gene TRBV2 combines with J gene TRBJ1-1, with D possibly TRBD1 on 5 matching bases. This CDR3 is 14 amino acids long. Germline CDR1 is SNHLY and CDR2 is FYNNEI. The V and J ends lost 8 bases and 0 bases respectively, with 13 bases between them. CDR3 bases: TGTGCCAGCGGAGCAGGGCCCCTGAACACTGAAGCTTTCTTT. Protein: CASGAGPLNTEAFF.

V gene TRBV6-5 combines with J gene TRBJ2-4; possibly TRBD2 for D (6 bases). The CDR3 spans 14 residues. Trimming took off 2 bases at V and 7 bases at J, with 12 bases between the two ends. Looked up from germline, CDR1 is MNHEY and CDR2 is SVGAGI. CDR3 in DNA: TGTGCCAGCAGTTACACACTAGGAGGGAACATTCAGTACTTC. Its translation is CASSYTLGGNIQYF.

V is TRBV5-1 and J is TRBJ2-7, with D maybe TRBD2 (7 bases). The CDR3 covers 14 residues. V was trimmed by 3 bases and J by 5 bases, leaving 15 bases between them. Per germline, CDR1 SGHRS and CDR2 YFSETQ. The CDR3 here is CASSSVGGRNEQYF. CDR3 nucleotide sequence: TGCGCCAGCAGCTCAGTCGGGGGGCGGAACGAGCAGTACTTC.

This CDR3 is CASSLETGEAFF. The CDR3 region has the DNA TGTGCCAGCAGCTTGGAGACTGGCGAAGCTTTCTTT. The chain recombines TRBV5-6 with TRBJ1-1; D remains ambiguous. V lost 0 bases to trimming and J lost 8 bases, with 8 bases between them. The CDR3 totals 12 residues. Germline-derived CDR1 and CDR2 are SGHDT and YYEEEE. The complete variable domain, with remaining parts taken from reference TRBV5-6 and TRBJ1-1, reads DAGVTQSPTHLIKTRGQQVTLRCSPKSGHDTVSWYQQALGQGPQFIFQYYEEEERQRGNFPDRFSGHQFPNYSSELNVNALLLGDSALYLCASSLETGEAFFGQGTRLTVV.